Presented here are 13 T cell receptor beta chains from one specimen sequenced in a study of blood T cell repertoires in COVID-19. Using immunoSEQ multiplex PCR, the repertoire was profiled, and TCRdb retains in-frame clones only, with some absent. The data contain about 210,000 clones, 84% of them singletons. Source material: peripheral blood. The receptors were sampled from a woman aged 50 to 65 with active or convalescent COVID-19.

As DNA, the CDR3 is TGTGCCAGCTCACCTGGACAGATAAGGATGAACACTGAAGCTTTCTTT. Its protein product is CASSPGQIRMNTEAFF. The J gene is TRBJ1-1, the V gene TRBV18; tentative D call: TRBD1 (6 bases). The CDR3 covers 16 residues. Per germline, CDR1 KGHSH and CDR2 LQKENI. The V and J ends lost 3 bases and 0 bases respectively, with 14 bases between them.

The CDR3 is CASSAQGGSYNEQFF. In DNA, the CDR3 is TGTGCCAGCAGTGCCCAGGGAGGCTCCTACAATGAGCAGTTCTTC. This chain links TRBV2 with TRBJ2-1; D is perhaps TRBD2 (6 bases). Germline V gene sequence: CDR1 SNHLY, CDR2 FYNNEI. Trimming left V 4 bases short and J 0 bases short, with 10 bases between. The CDR3 sequence is 15 residues long.

The rearrangement joins TRBV11-1 to TRBJ1-6; TRBD1 is a possible D gene (6 bases). This CDR3 has 14 amino acids. V was shortened by 3 bases and J by 6 bases, with 9 bases between the two germline ends. CDR1 and CDR2 from the germline V gene are SGHAT and FQDESV (reference sequence). The CDR3 DNA sequence: TGTGCCAGCAGCTTTACGGACAGTAATTCACCCCTCCACTTT. It specifies CASSFTDSNSPLHF.

This chain links TRBV2 with TRBJ1-6; D might be TRBD1 (5 bases). The V gene's germline CDR1 is SNHLY and CDR2 FYNNEI. V was pared by 8 bases and J by 7 bases, with 15 bases between. The CDR3 loop spans 14 amino acids. CDR3 in DNA: TGTGCCAGCTATCCTGGGGGGGAGAATTCACCCCTCCACTTT. The encoded protein is CASYPGGENSPLHF.

V and J are TRBV14 and TRBJ2-7; D gene ambiguous. The CDR3 is 15 residues long. Per the germline V gene, CDR1 is SGHDN and CDR2 is FVKESK. V was trimmed by 0 bases and J by 2 bases, leaving 11 bases between them. The CDR3 coding sequence is TGTGCCAGCAGCCAAGATAATCGGCGGACCTACGAGCAGTACTTC. This codes for CASSQDNRRTYEQYF. Full variable domain (remainder filled in from reference TRBV14 and TRBJ2-7): EAGVTQFPSHSVIEKGQTVTLRCDPISGHDNLYWYRRVMGKEIKFLLHFVKESKQDESGMPNNRFLAERTGGTYSTLKVQPAELEDSGVYFCASSQDNRRTYEQYFGPGTRLTVT.

This rearrangement joins TRBV10-3 to TRBJ1-2; 7 bases are shared with TRBD1. In germline, CDR1 is ENHRY, CDR2 SYGVKD. Germline trimming cut 2 bases from V and 0 bases from J; bases unmatched to any gene: 9. The length of the CDR3 is 17 residues. CDR3 in amino acids: CAISEEGGQYSNYGYTF. CDR3 nucleotide sequence: TGTGCCATCAGTGAGGAGGGGGGACAGTACTCTAACTATGGCTACACCTTC.

This clone was detected only a few times. The chain joins TRBV6-8 to TRBJ1-4; the D is unclear. V shed 6 bases and J shed 14 bases, with 16 bases lying between them. The CDR3 covers 12 residues. Germline CDR1 MNHGY, CDR2 SAAAGT. CDR3 loop: CASRNQVNGLFF. The CDR3 DNA sequence: TGTGCCAGCAGGAACCAGGTTAACGGCCTGTTTTTT.

The rearrangement links TRBV5-5 to TRBJ1-1; weak D call: TRBD1 (5 bases). CDR3 length equals 13 residues. Germline assignment: CDR1 SGHKS and CDR2 YYEKEE (reference sequence). The V and J ends lost 5 bases and 1 base respectively, with 9 bases between them. As DNA, the CDR3 is TGTGCCAGCAGGCTGCAGGGGAACACTGAAGCTTTCTTT. Translating it yields CASRLQGNTEAFF.

This clone was counted a few times. The sample has other DNA sequences that encode this CDR3 too. This rearrangement joins TRBV28 to TRBJ2-5, with 7 positions matching TRBD1. CDR1 is MDHEN and CDR2 is SYDVKM in the germline V gene. The CDR3 consists of 13 residues. Losses at the gene ends were 7 bases for V and 1 base for J; bases not matched to a gene: 3. This chain's CDR3 is CASTRQGQETQYF. The CDR3 nucleotides read TGTGCCAGCACCCGACAGGGCCAAGAGACCCAGTACTTC.

This clone was recorded once. This chain joins TRBV4-2 and TRBJ2-3; 8 bases align to TRBD2. The V gene end was trimmed by 1 base and the J gene end by 0 bases; junction bases not matched to a gene: 6. The CDR3 has 17 residues. Germline V gives CDR1 LGHNA, CDR2 YNFKEQ. The DNA of the CDR3 is TGTGCCAGCAGCCAAGGGATAGCGGGGACTAGCACAGATACGCAGTATTTT. It is translated as CASSQGIAGTSTDTQYF.

The chain joins TRBV7-9 to TRBJ2-3; D unclear. The CDR3 is 12 amino acids. V lost 1 base, J lost 8 bases, and 7 bases lay in between. Germline-derived CDR1 and CDR2 are SEHNR and FQNEAQ (reference sequence). CDR3 residues: CASSLDGGTQYF. Written as DNA, the CDR3 is TGTGCCAGCAGCTTAGATGGCGGTACGCAGTATTTT. Full variable domain (missing parts from reference TRBV7-9 and TRBJ2-3): DTGVSQNPRHKITKRGQNVTFRCDPISEHNRLYWYRQTLGQGPEFLTYFQNEAQLEKSRLLSDRFSAERPKGSFSTLEIQRTEQGDSAMYLCASSLDGGTQYFGPGTRLTVL.

The count of this clone is one. The gene calls are TRBV3-1 (or the pseudogene TRBV3-2) and TRBJ1-6; 7 bases agree with TRBD1. V shed 4 bases and J 10 bases; nucleotides not matched to a gene: 10. The germline gives CDR1 LGHDT, CDR2 YNNKEL (reference sequence). CDR3 length equals 15 residues. For the CDR3, the DNA is TGTGCCAGCAGCCCCCTTGGGGACAGTGAATCACCCCTCCACTTT. Translating gives CASSPLGDSESPLHF.

V and J are TRBV7-9 and TRBJ1-2, with 7 bases fitting TRBD1. CDR1 and CDR2 from the germline V gene are SEHNR and FQNEAQ (reference sequence). There are 16 residues in the CDR3. V trimming: 4 bases; J trimming: 1 base; junction bases outside the gene matches: 9. CDR3 residues: CASSSPWQGVNYGYTF. The CDR3 nucleotides are TGTGCCAGCAGCTCCCCCTGGCAGGGGGTTAACTATGGCTACACCTTC.